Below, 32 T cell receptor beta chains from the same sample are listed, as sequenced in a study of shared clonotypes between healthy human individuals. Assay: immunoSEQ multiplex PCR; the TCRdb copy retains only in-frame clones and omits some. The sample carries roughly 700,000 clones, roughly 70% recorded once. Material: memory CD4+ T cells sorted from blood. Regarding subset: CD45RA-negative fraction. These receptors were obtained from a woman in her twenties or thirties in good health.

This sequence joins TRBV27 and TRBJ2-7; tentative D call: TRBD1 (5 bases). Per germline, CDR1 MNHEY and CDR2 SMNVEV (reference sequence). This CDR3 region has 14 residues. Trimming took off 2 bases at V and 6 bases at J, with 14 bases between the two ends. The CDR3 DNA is TGTGCCAGCAGTTTAGGCAGCCCAGGGCGCGAGCAGTACTTC. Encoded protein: CASSLGSPGREQYF.

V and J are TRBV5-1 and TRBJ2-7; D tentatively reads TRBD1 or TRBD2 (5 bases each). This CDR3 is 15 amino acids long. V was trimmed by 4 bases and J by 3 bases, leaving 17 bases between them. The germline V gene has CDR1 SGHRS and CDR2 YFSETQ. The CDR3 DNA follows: TGCGCCAGCAGCCGGGACGGCGCCCCCGGCTACGAGCAGTACTTC. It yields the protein CASSRDGAPGYEQYF.

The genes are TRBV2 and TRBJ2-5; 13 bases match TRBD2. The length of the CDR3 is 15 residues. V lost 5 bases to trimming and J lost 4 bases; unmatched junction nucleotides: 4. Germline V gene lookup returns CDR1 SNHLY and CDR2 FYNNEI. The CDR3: CASSRTSGSGETQYF. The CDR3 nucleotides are TGTGCCAGCAGTCGGACTAGCGGGAGCGGAGAGACCCAGTACTTC.

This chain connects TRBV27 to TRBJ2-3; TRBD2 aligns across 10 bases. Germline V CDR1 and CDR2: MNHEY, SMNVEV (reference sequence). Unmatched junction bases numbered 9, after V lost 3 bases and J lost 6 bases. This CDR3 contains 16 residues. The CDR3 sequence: CASSLAPGLAIDTQYF. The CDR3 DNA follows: TGTGCCAGCAGTTTGGCCCCGGGACTAGCGATTGATACGCAGTATTTT.

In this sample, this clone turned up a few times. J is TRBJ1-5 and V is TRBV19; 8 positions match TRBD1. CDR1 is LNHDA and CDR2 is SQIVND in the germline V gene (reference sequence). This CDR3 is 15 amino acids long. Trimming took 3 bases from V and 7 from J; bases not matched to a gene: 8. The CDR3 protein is CASSMRRGQWQPQHF. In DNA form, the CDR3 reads TGTGCCAGTAGTATGCGCAGGGGGCAATGGCAGCCCCAGCATTTT.

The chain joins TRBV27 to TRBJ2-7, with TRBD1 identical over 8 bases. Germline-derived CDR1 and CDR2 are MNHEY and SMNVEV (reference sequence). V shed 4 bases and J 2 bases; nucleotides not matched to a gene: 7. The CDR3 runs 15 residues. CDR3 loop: CASSSLGQGTYEQYF. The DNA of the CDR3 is TGTGCCAGCAGTTCGCTCGGACAGGGTACCTACGAGCAGTACTTC.

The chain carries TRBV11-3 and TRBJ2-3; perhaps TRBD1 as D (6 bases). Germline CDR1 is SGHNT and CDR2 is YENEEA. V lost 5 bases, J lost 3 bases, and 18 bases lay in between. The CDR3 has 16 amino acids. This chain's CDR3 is CASSGARQAQTDTQYF. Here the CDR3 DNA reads TGTGCCAGCAGCGGAGCGAGACAGGCCCAGACAGATACGCAGTATTTT.

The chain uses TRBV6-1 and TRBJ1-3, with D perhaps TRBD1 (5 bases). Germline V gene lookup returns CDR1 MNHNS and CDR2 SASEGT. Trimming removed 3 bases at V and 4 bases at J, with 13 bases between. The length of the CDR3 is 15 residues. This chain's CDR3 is CASSEQGGSGNTIYF. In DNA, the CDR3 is TGTGCCAGCAGTGAGCAGGGAGGATCCGGAAACACCATATATTTT.

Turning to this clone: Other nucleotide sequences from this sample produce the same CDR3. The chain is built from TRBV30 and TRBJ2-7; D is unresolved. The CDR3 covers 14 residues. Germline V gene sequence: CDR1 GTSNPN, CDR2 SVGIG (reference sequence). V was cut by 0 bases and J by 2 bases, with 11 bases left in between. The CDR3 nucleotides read TGTGCCTGGAGTGTGTCCGGCGGAACCTACGAGCAGTACTTC. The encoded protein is CAWSVSGGTYEQYF.

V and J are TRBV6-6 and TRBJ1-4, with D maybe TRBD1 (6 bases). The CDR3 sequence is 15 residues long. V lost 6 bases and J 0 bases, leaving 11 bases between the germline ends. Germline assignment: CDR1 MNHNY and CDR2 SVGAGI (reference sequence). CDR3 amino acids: CASRKQGATNEKLFF. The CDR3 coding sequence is TGTGCCAGCAGAAAACAGGGCGCAACTAATGAAAAACTGTTTTTT.

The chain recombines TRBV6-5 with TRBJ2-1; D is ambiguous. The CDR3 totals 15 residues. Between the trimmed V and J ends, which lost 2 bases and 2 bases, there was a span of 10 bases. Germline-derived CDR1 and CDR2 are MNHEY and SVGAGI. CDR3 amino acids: CASSYGRATYNEQFF. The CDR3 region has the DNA TGTGCCAGCAGTTACGGACGGGCAACCTACAATGAGCAGTTCTTC.

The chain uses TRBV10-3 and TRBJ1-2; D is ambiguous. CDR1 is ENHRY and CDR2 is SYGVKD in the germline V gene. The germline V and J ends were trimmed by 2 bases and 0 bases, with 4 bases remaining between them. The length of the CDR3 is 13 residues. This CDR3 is CAISEGPNYGYTF. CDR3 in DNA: TGTGCCATCAGTGAGGGGCCTAACTATGGCTACACCTTC.

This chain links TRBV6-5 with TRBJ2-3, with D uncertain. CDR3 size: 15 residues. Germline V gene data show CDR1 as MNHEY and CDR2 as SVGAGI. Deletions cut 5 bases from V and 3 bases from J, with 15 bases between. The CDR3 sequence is CASSPRQIWTDTQYF. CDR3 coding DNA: TGTGCCAGCAGTCCACGACAAATTTGGACAGATACGCAGTATTTT.

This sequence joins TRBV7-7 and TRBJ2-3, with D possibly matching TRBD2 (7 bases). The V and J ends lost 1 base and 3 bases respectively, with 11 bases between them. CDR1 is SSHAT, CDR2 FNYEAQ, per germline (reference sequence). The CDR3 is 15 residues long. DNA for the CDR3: TGTGCCAGCAGCTTAGGGAGGGGGGGAACAGATACGCAGTATTTT. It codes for CASSLGRGGTDTQYF.

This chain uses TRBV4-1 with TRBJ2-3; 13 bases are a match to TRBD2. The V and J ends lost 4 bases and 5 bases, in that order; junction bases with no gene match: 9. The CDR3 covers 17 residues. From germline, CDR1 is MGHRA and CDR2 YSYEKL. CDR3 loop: CASSPGLAGAWGDTQYF. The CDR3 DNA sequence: TGCGCCAGCAGCCCCGGACTAGCGGGAGCGTGGGGAGATACGCAGTATTTT.

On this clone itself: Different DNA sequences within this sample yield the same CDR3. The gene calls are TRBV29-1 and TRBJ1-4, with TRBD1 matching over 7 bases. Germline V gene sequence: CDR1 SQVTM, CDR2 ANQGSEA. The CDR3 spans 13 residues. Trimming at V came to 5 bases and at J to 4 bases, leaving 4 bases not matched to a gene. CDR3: CSVQQGNNEKLFF. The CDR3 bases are TGCAGCGTTCAACAGGGGAATAATGAAAAACTGTTTTTT.

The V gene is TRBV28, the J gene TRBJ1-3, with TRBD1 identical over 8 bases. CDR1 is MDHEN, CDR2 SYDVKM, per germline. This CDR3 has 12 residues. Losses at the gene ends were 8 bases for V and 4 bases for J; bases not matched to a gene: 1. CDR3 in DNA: TGTGCCAGCCGGACAGGGGGAAACACCATATATTTT. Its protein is CASRTGGNTIYF.

The CDR3, as DNA: TGTGCCAGCAGGCCACCACAGGGCTCGGCCACTGAAGCTTTCTTT. Protein: CASRPPQGSATEAFF. The J gene is TRBJ1-1, the V gene TRBV6-5, with D possibly being TRBD1 (6 bases). Looked up from germline, CDR1 is MNHEY and CDR2 is SVGAGI. The CDR3 spans 15 residues. V gave up 6 bases and J gave up 4 bases, with 18 bases separating them.

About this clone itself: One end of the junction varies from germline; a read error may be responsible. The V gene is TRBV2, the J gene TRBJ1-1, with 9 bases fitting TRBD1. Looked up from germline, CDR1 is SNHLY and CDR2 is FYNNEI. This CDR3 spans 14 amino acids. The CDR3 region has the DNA TGTGCCAGCAGCGGACAGGGGTTGAATACTGAAGCTTTCTTT. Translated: CASSGQGLNTEAFF. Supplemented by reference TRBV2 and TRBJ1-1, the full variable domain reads EPEVTQTPSHQVTQMGQEVILRCVPISNHLYFYWYRQILGQKVEFLVSFYNNEISEKSEIFDDQFSVERPDGSNFTLKIRSTKLEDSAMYFCASSGQGLNTEAFFGQGTRLTVV.

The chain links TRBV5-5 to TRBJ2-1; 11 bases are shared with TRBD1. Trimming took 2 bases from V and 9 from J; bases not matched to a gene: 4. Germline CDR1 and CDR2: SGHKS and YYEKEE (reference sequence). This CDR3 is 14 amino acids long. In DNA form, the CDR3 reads TGTGCCAGCAGCTTCAGGACAGGGGGCTTTGAGCAGTTCTTC. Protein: CASSFRTGGFEQFF.

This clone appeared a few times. The CDR3 loop is CASSLDRSNTEAFF. Here the CDR3 DNA reads TGTGCCAGCAGCTTGGACAGATCGAACACTGAAGCTTTCTTT. The V call is TRBV5-4, the J call TRBJ1-1; D unclear. In germline, CDR1 is SGHNT, CDR2 YYREEE (reference sequence). V was trimmed by 0 bases and J by 1 base, leaving 7 bases between them. This CDR3 has 14 residues.

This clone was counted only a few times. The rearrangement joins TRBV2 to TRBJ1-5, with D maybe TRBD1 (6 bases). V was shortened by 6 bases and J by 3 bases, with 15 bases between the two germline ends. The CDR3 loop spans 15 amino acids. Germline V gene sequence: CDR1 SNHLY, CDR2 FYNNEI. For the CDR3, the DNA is TGTGCCAGCAGACCCCGGACAGAGTACAATCAGCCCCAGCATTTT. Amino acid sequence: CASRPRTEYNQPQHF.

The CDR3 bases are TGTGCCAGCAGTATATACACAGATACGCAGTATTTT. As protein: CASSIYTDTQYF. The genes are TRBV28 and TRBJ2-3; unclear D gene. The germline V gene has CDR1 MDHEN and CDR2 SYDVKM. The CDR3 spans 12 residues. The V and J ends lost 5 bases and 2 bases respectively, with 5 bases between them. The entire variable domain, with the rest obtained from reference TRBV28 and TRBJ2-3, is as follows: DVKVTQSSRYLVKRTGEKVFLECVQDMDHENMFWYRQDPGLGLRLIYFSYDVKMKEKGDIPEGYSVSREKKERFSLILESASTNQTSMYLCASSIYTDTQYFGPGTRLTVL.

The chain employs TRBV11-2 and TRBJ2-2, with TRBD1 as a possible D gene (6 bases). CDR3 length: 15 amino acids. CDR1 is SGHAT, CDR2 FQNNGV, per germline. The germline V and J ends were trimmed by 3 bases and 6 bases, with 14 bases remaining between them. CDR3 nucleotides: TGTGCCAGCAGCTTCAGGGGCGGCGGAGCCGGGGAGCTGTTTTTT. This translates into CASSFRGGGAGELFF.

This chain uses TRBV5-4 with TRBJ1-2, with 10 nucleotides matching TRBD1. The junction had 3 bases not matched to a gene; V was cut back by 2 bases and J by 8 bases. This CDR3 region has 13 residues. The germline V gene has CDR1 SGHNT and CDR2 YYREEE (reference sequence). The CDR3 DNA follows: TGTGCCAGCAGCTTCGACAGGGGGCAAGGCTACACCTTC. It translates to CASSFDRGQGYTF.

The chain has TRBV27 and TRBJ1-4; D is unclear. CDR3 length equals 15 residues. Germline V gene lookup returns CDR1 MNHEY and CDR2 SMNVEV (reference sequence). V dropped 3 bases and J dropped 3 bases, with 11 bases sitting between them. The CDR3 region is CASSLGGGANEKLFF. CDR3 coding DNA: TGTGCCAGCAGTTTGGGCGGTGGGGCTAATGAAAAACTGTTTTTT.

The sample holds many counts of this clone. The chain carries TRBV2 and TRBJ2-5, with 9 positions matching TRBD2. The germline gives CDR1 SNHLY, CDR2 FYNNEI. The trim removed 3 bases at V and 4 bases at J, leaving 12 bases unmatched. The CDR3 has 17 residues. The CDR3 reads CASSDALAGSVGETQYF. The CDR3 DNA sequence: TGTGCCAGCAGTGATGCCCTAGCGGGATCAGTTGGAGAGACCCAGTACTTC.

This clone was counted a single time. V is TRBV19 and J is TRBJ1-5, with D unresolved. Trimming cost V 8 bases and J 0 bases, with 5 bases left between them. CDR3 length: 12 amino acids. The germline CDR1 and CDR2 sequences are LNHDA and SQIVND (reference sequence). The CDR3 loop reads CASSPSNQPQHF. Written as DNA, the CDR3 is TGTGCCAGTTCCCCTAGCAATCAGCCCCAGCATTTT.

As DNA, the CDR3 is TGTGCCAGCTCACCAGGGCAGCTTAATGAAAAACTGTTTTTT. Encoded protein: CASSPGQLNEKLFF. The V gene is TRBV18, the J gene TRBJ1-4, with D hard to call. V was cut by 2 bases and J by 4 bases, with 8 bases left in between. CDR3 length: 14 residues. Germline CDR1 reads KGHSH; CDR2 reads LQKENI.

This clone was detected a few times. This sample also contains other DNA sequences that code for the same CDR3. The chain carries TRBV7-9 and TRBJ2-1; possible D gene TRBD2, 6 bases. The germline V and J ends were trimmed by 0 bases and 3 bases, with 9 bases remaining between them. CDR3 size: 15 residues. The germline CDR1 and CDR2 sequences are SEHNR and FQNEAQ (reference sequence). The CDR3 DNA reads TGTGCCAGCAGCTTAGCTAGCGGAGGCTACAATGAGCAGTTCTTC. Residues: CASSLASGGYNEQFF.

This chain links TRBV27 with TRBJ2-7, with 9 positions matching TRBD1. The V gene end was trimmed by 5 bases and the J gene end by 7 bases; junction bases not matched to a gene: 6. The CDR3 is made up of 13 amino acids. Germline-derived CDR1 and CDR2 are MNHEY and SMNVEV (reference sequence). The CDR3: CASSPRTGEEQYF. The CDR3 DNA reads TGTGCCAGCAGTCCAAGGACAGGGGAGGAGCAGTACTTC.

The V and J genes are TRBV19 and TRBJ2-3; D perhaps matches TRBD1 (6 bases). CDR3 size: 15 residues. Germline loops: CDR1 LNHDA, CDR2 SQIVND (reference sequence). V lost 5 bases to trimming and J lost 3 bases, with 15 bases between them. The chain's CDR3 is CASSQALGGTDTQYF. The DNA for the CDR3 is TGTGCCAGTAGTCAAGCCCTAGGGGGAACAGATACGCAGTATTTT.